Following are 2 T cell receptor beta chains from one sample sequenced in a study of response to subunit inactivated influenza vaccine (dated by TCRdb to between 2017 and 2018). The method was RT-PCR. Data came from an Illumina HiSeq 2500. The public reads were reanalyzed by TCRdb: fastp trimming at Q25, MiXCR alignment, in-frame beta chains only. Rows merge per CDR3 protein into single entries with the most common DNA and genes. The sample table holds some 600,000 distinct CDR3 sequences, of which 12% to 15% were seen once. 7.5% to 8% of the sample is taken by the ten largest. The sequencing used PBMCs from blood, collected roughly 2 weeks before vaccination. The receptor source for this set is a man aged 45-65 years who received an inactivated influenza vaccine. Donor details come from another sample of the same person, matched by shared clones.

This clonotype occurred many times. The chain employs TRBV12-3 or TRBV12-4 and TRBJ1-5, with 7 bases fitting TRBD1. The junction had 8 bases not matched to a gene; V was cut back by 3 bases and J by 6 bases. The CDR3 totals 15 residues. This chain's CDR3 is CASSFSGGGAQPQHF. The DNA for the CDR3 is TGTGCCAGCAGTTTCTCAGGGGGGGGAGCTCAGCCCCAGCATTTT.

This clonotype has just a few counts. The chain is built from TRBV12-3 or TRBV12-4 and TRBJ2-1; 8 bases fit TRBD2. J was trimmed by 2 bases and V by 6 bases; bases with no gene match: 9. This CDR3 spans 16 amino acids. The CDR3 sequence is CASRKLSGRTYNEQFF. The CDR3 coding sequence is TGTGCCAGCAGGAAACTAAGCGGGAGAACCTACAATGAGCAGTTCTTC.